One and the same sample provided the 6 T cell receptor beta chains below, sequenced in a study of OX40 agonist ivuxolimab in advanced cancers. The repertoire was sequenced with immunoSEQ multiplex PCR; TCRdb's copy has only in-frame clones and lacks some. The table lists some 95,000 clones, about 92% of them singletons. This specimen was CD4+ or CD8+ T cells sorted from blood, taken in a trial of the OX40 agonist ivuxolimab. Receptor source: an adult with an advanced solid tumor such as melanoma, head and neck, liver or kidney cancer.

The chain uses TRBV6-1 and TRBJ2-5; TRBD1 or TRBD2 may be the D gene (7 bases each). Germline CDR1 is MNHNS and CDR2 is SASEGT. There are 15 residues in the CDR3. V was shortened by 2 bases and J by 5 bases, with 15 bases between the two germline ends. The CDR3 reads CASSEQGGEEETQYF. The CDR3 region has the DNA TGTGCCAGCAGTGAACAGGGGGGGGAGGAGGAGACCCAGTACTTC.

J is TRBJ2-5 and V is TRBV19; 13 positions match TRBD2. CDR3 length equals 15 residues. Germline CDR1 LNHDA, CDR2 SQIVND (reference sequence). The V segment lost 5 bases and the J segment 4 bases; nucleotides outside the gene matches: 4. The CDR3 loop reads CASSGGLAGAETQYF. The CDR3 DNA reads as TGTGCCAGTAGTGGTGGACTAGCGGGAGCAGAGACCCAGTACTTC.

This chain joins TRBV7-8 and TRBJ2-1, with D possibly matching TRBD2 (5 bases). The CDR3 contains 17 residues. V shed 5 bases and J shed 0 bases, with 17 bases lying between them. Germline CDR1 and CDR2: SGHVS and FQNEAQ. CDR3 region: CASSLPVTGSSYNEQFF. The CDR3 nucleotides are TGTGCCAGCAGCCTCCCGGTAACGGGGAGCTCCTACAATGAGCAGTTCTTC.

V usage is TRBV6-5 and J usage is TRBJ2-1; D is perhaps TRBD2 (6 bases). The CDR3 length is 16 residues. Germline assignment: CDR1 MNHEY and CDR2 SVGAGI. V lost 2 bases and J 7 bases, leaving 18 bases between the germline ends. CDR3 nucleotide sequence: TGTGCCAGCAGTTACCCAGGGACTCATGAACGGAATGAGCAGTTCTTC. Amino acid sequence: CASSYPGTHERNEQFF.

The chain uses TRBV27 and TRBJ2-2; D is tentatively TRBD1 or TRBD2 (6 bases each). The CDR3 runs to 15 residues. Germline values: CDR1 MNHEY, CDR2 SMNVEV (reference sequence). V lost 6 bases, J lost 5 bases, and 16 bases lay in between. CDR3 coding DNA: TGTGCCAGCAGAAACAGCGGAGGGGGAACCGGGGAGCTGTTTTTT. This codes for CASRNSGGGTGELFF.

The genes are TRBV5-1 and TRBJ2-2; D call uncertain. CDR3 length equals 14 residues. Trimming left V 1 base short and J 0 bases short, with 4 bases between. Germline V gene sequence: CDR1 SGHRS, CDR2 YFSETQ. The CDR3 bases are TGCGCCAGCAGCTTGCAAGCGAACACCGGGGAGCTGTTTTTT. Amino acids: CASSLQANTGELFF.